The T cell receptor beta chain described here comes from a study of cytomegalovirus exposure and HLA in healthy donors. Study-level information: For the approximately 360 genotyped donors, 75% to 90% fell within the Caucasian-associated ancestry cluster. Overall study results and limits: The study put 150 to 200 TCR beta chains on its list as cytomegalovirus-associated. Reported performance of the classifier showed diagnosis of cytomegalovirus status with high specificity and sensitivity.

The V end lost 5 bases, the J end lost 5 bases, and 16 bases lay between the germline ends. The CDR3 spans 14 residues. Germline assignment: CDR1 SGHTA and CDR2 FQGNSA. With respect to this clone: The antigen remains unidentified.

Researchers ran the PCR with 60 Vbeta and 13 Jbeta primers. As processed by the authors: Unique TCR beta chains totaled about 78 million in a later count, with 8.5 million to 12 million of them shared. Profiled with immunoSEQ multiplex PCR; TCRdb holds only in-frame clones, not every one. The DNA gave D and trimming, while V, J and clone size come from that table. The data show around 150,000 clones, just over 75% seen once. The specimen was PBMCs. The source is a woman between 35 and 50 years old in good health and CMV-seronegative. The chain recombines TRBV7-2 with TRBJ2-7, with D maybe TRBD2 (6 bases). The CDR3 sequence: CASSRVLAQHEQYF. CDR3 DNA sequence: TGTGCCAGCAGCCGAGTGCTAGCGCAACACGAGCAGTACTTC.